These 25 T cell receptor beta chains were sequenced from one sample in a study of T cell clonotyping in hematopoietic cell transplantation. As for time point: recipient sample about 28 days before transplant, after cytoreduction. Only in-frame clones appear in the TCRdb table, and some are missing; sequencing was by immunoSEQ multiplex PCR. The profile shows 20,000 to 30,000 clones, more than 65% of them singletons. The source was peripheral blood mononuclear cells, collected before stem cell transplant. Receptors were obtained from an older woman with acute myeloid leukemia. Some clones in this sample may be carry-over from other donors' samples.

CDR3 sequence: CASSPRQNEGEQYF. The DNA for the CDR3 is TGCGCCAGCAGCCCGCGACAGAATGAGGGCGAGCAGTACTTC. The V call is TRBV5-1, the J call TRBJ2-7, with D possibly being TRBD1 or TRBD2 (5 bases each). CDR1 and CDR2 from the germline V gene are SGHRS and YFSETQ. Trimming cost V 4 bases and J 6 bases, with 17 bases left between them. This CDR3 contains 14 residues.

The J gene is TRBJ1-2, the V gene TRBV10-3; 12 bases are a match to TRBD1. CDR1 is ENHRY and CDR2 is SYGVKD in the germline V gene. Trimming at V came to 8 bases and at J to 5 bases, leaving 12 bases not matched to a gene. The CDR3 contains 16 residues. The CDR3: CAIGVTGTGGNYGYTF. The CDR3 region has the DNA TGTGCCATCGGGGTAACCGGGACAGGGGGCAATTATGGCTACACCTTC.

The V and J genes are TRBV4-3 and TRBJ2-3; D gene unclear. Germline CDR1 and CDR2: LGHNA and YSLEER. V was cut by 4 bases and J by 2 bases, with 13 bases left in between. The CDR3 sequence is 15 residues long. The CDR3 DNA sequence: TGCGCCAGCAGCCGCCAAGCTGAGGTCACAGATACGCAGTATTTT. Its protein is CASSRQAEVTDTQYF.

The genes are TRBV10-3 and TRBJ2-5; perhaps D is TRBD1 or TRBD2 (5 bases each). Germline CDR1 reads ENHRY; CDR2 reads SYGVKD. The germline V and J ends were trimmed by 0 bases and 4 bases, with 12 bases remaining between them. The CDR3 spans 15 residues. Here the CDR3 DNA reads TGTGCCATCAGTGAGTCGAGGGCTGGGGCAGAGACCCAGTACTTC. Its translation is CAISESRAGAETQYF.

The V and J genes are TRBV10-3 and TRBJ1-3; 10 bases agree with TRBD1. The CDR3 has 15 amino acids. Looked up from germline, CDR1 is ENHRY and CDR2 is SYGVKD. Trimming cost V 7 bases and J 6 bases; bases outside gene matches: 9. The CDR3 protein is CAIIDQGQGKNTIYF. CDR3 nucleotides: TGTGCCATCATCGACCAGGGACAGGGGAAAAACACCATATATTTT.

The chain is built from TRBV7-9 and TRBJ2-7, with 8 bases that match TRBD1. V shed 5 bases, J shed 4 bases, and the junction held 7 bases outside the gene matches. Per germline, CDR1 SEHNR and CDR2 FQNEAQ (reference sequence). The CDR3 spans 14 residues. The CDR3 DNA reads as TGTGCCAGCAGCGCGGCAGGGGGCCTTTACGAGCAGTACTTC. Translated, it gives CASSAAGGLYEQYF.

This chain joins TRBV28 and TRBJ2-7; TRBD1 or TRBD2 may be the D gene (6 bases each). Germline-derived CDR1 and CDR2 are MDHEN and SYDVKM. The CDR3 covers 15 residues. V dropped 11 bases and J dropped 0 bases, with 20 bases sitting between them. CDR3 protein: CAGSKWGAGSYEQYF. CDR3 nucleotides: TGTGCCGGATCCAAATGGGGGGCAGGCTCCTACGAGCAGTACTTC.

The V call is TRBV6-5, the J call TRBJ2-7; TRBD1 or TRBD2 may be the D gene (6 bases each). CDR3 length: 15 amino acids. CDR1 is MNHEY, CDR2 SVGAGI, per germline. Trimming cost V 6 bases and J 2 bases, with 17 bases left between them. The CDR3 bases are TGTGCCAGCAGCCAGGGGTCTAGCGCCACCTACGAGCAGTACTTC. Its protein product is CASSQGSSATYEQYF.

The chain employs TRBV6-5 and TRBJ1-2; D not certain. This CDR3 region has 13 residues. From germline, CDR1 is MNHEY and CDR2 SVGAGI. The germline V and J ends were trimmed by 2 bases and 7 bases, with 11 bases remaining between them. The CDR3 here is CASSYVSVGGYTF. DNA of the CDR3: TGTGCCAGCAGTTACGTCTCCGTCGGTGGCTACACCTTC.

This clone has just a few counts. This rearrangement joins TRBV6-5 to TRBJ1-1; D ambiguous. With 4 bases removed from V and 0 bases from J, the gap between germline ends came to 12 bases. Per germline, CDR1 MNHEY and CDR2 SVGAGI. This CDR3 is 15 amino acids long. The CDR3 loop reads CASSSPGLLNTEAFF. The DNA for the CDR3 is TGTGCCAGCAGTTCACCCGGACTCCTGAACACTGAAGCTTTCTTT.

The chain joins TRBV7-3 to TRBJ2-1, with 13 bases aligning to TRBD2. Germline-derived CDR1 and CDR2 are SGHTA and FQGTGA. This CDR3 is built from 15 residues. V lost 4 bases to trimming and J lost 6 bases; unmatched junction nucleotides: 3. CDR3 in DNA: TGTGCCAGCAGCTGGACTAGCGGGGGACGCAATGAGCAGTTCTTC. Amino acids: CASSWTSGGRNEQFF.

This clone was counted only a few times. The genes are TRBV19 and TRBJ2-2, with 8 nucleotides matching TRBD2. Per the germline V gene, CDR1 is LNHDA and CDR2 is SQIVND (reference sequence). The CDR3 covers 15 residues. With V trimmed by 5 bases and J by 2 bases, 4 bases remained unmatched. The CDR3 spells CASSLGLANTGELFF. CDR3 nucleotide sequence: TGTGCCAGTAGTCTTGGACTAGCAAACACCGGGGAGCTGTTTTTT.

This chain connects TRBV20-1 to TRBJ1-4; D unresolved. Germline lookup yields CDR1 DFQATT and CDR2 SNEGSKA (reference sequence). The CDR3 sequence is 11 residues long. V was pared by 0 bases and J by 7 bases, with 3 bases between. CDR3 in amino acids: CSARDREKLFF. The CDR3 coding sequence is TGCAGTGCTAGAGATCGTGAAAAACTGTTTTTT.

The J gene is TRBJ2-5, the V gene TRBV2, with D possibly being TRBD2 (7 bases). This CDR3 region has 14 residues. Trimming pared 6 bases from V and 5 bases from J, leaving 16 bases between. Germline V CDR1 and CDR2: SNHLY, FYNNEI. The CDR3 nucleotides read TGTGCCAGCAGCGCCGGACTAGGGGGGGAGACCCAGTACTTC. Amino acid sequence: CASSAGLGGETQYF.

The rearrangement uses TRBV6-1 and TRBJ1-4, with D perhaps matching TRBD1 (5 bases). The germline V gene encodes CDR1 MNHNS and CDR2 SASEGT. The CDR3 covers 13 residues. The ends were cut back, 8 bases at V and 8 bases at J, with 15 bases in the middle. The CDR3 region is CASVDGGVEKLFF. The CDR3 DNA is TGTGCCAGCGTGGACGGAGGGGTCGAAAAACTGTTTTTT.

The V call is TRBV25-1, the J call TRBJ2-6; D possibly corresponds to TRBD1 (6 bases). CDR3 length equals 16 residues. CDR1 and CDR2 from the germline V gene are MGHDK and SYGVNS. With 1 base removed from V and 4 bases from J, the gap between germline ends came to 11 bases. The CDR3, as DNA: TGTGCCAGCAGTGAATTTGAAGGGACAGGGGCCAACGTCCTGACTTTC. Protein product: CASSEFEGTGANVLTF.

The chain recombines TRBV27 with TRBJ2-2; 9 bases agree with TRBD2. V dropped 2 bases and J dropped 7; count of bases not matched to a gene: 8. This CDR3 region has 16 residues. Germline values: CDR1 MNHEY, CDR2 SMNVEV (reference sequence). Here the CDR3 DNA reads TGTGCCAGCAGTTTAGCGGGGGGGCCTCTAGACGGGGAGCTGTTTTTT. This encodes CASSLAGGPLDGELFF.

This clone has just a few counts. This chain uses TRBV6-5 with TRBJ2-5, with 8 nucleotides matching TRBD1. The V and J ends lost 6 bases and 7 bases, in that order; junction bases with no gene match: 4. Germline CDR1 and CDR2: MNHEY and SVGAGI. CDR3 size: 12 residues. The CDR3 DNA reads as TGTGCCAGCAGGGGGGACAGGTCGACCCAGTACTTC. It specifies CASRGDRSTQYF.

This chain links TRBV29-1 with TRBJ1-1; tentative D call: TRBD1 (5 bases). The CDR3 consists of 13 residues. V gave up 6 bases and J gave up 5 bases, with 16 bases separating them. Germline V gene sequence: CDR1 SQVTM, CDR2 ANQGSEA. Here the CDR3 reads CSVGGTGGTEAFF. The CDR3 bases are TGCAGCGTCGGGGGGACGGGGGGGACTGAAGCTTTCTTT.

The chain is built from TRBV7-2 and TRBJ1-2, with D unresolved. This CDR3 comprises 15 residues. Germline CDR1 is SGHTA and CDR2 is FQGNSA. The V end was cut by 1 base, the J end by 0 bases, with 9 bases between. The CDR3 nucleotides are TGTGCCAGCAGCTTAGAAGGCAGAGCTAACTATGGCTACACCTTC. It is translated as CASSLEGRANYGYTF.

The chain combines TRBV11-2 with TRBJ2-7; 11 positions match TRBD2. Per the germline V gene, CDR1 is SGHAT and CDR2 is FQNNGV. The CDR3 is 15 residues long. V gave up 5 bases and J gave up 5 bases; unmatched junction bases: 8. CDR3 bases: TGTGCCAGCAGCATTCAGGGACTAGCGGAAGACGAGCAGTACTTC. It yields the protein CASSIQGLAEDEQYF.

V is TRBV5-6 and J is TRBJ2-5; 9 bases line up with TRBD2. CDR1 and CDR2 (germline): SGHDT, YYEEEE. This CDR3 region has 15 residues. The junction had 8 bases not matched to a gene; V was cut back by 3 bases and J by 5 bases. The CDR3 DNA sequence: TGTGCCAGCAGCTCCCCCTCGACTAGCGGCGAGACCCAGTACTTC. Translating gives CASSSPSTSGETQYF.

The rearrangement links TRBV10-3 to TRBJ1-1; D gene ambiguous. Trimming left V 4 bases short and J 5 bases short, with 11 bases between. This CDR3 region has 13 residues. The germline V gene has CDR1 ENHRY and CDR2 SYGVKD. CDR3 nucleotide sequence: TGTGCCATCAGTGTGACGAGCCTGACTGAAGCTTTCTTT. It is translated as CAISVTSLTEAFF.

In its sample, this clone was seen a few times. The chain is built from TRBV19 and TRBJ2-3, with TRBD2 as a possible D gene (6 bases). This CDR3 comprises 16 residues. From germline, CDR1 is LNHDA and CDR2 SQIVND (reference sequence). V shed 5 bases and J shed 1 base, with 16 bases lying between them. The CDR3 is CASSPLSSGGTDTQYF. The CDR3 nucleotides read TGTGCCAGTAGTCCCCTAAGTAGCGGCGGCACAGATACGCAGTATTTT.

The genes are TRBV6-5 and TRBJ1-2, with 8 bases matching TRBD1. The CDR3 has 14 residues. CDR1 MNHEY and CDR2 SVGAGI come from the germline V gene. V trimming: 4 bases; J trimming: 4 bases; junction bases outside the gene matches: 5. CDR3 residues: CASSWDRNSYGYTF. The CDR3 DNA reads as TGTGCCAGCAGTTGGGACAGGAACAGCTATGGCTACACCTTC.